This is a list of T cell receptor beta chains from one sample in a study of identical twins. TCRdb called the 5' RACE reads again in MiXCR, with one record for every CDR3 protein. This table holds 1.5 million or so distinct CDR3 sequences, less than 35% found once. Sequencing was done on a sample of cord blood. The receptors come from a newborn girl in good health. Each CDR3 is given with its conserved first and last residue.

j_call: TRBJ2-7; v_call: TRBV5-1; cdr3_aa: CASSLERTRGYSYEQYF
j_call: TRBJ1-2; v_call: TRBV2; cdr3_aa: CASSGGPNYDYTF
j_call: TRBJ2-5; v_call: TRBV20-1; cdr3_aa: CSARVATSGSGEQYF
j_call: TRBJ2-1; v_call: TRBV24-1; cdr3_aa: CATSDSKTSGIIGGQFF
j_call: NA; v_call: TRBV12-3/TRBV12-4; cdr3_aa: CASRAPTGRQTQYF
j_call: TRBJ1-5; v_call: TRBV7-9; cdr3_aa: CASSPGGWGSGNQPQHF
j_call: TRBJ2-3; v_call: TRBV6-1; cdr3_aa: CASRRRHRGSHPDTQYF
j_call: TRBJ2-3; v_call: TRBV28; cdr3_aa: CASSPAGRRSTDTQYF
j_call: TRBJ2-1; v_call: TRBV10-3; cdr3_aa: CAISESQDGYNEQFF
j_call: TRBJ2-3; v_call: TRBV7-9; cdr3_aa: CASSLLYRGGSTDTQYF
j_call: TRBJ2-1; v_call: TRBV14; cdr3_aa: CASSQGRLAGGHFFYNEQFF
j_call: TRBJ2-1; v_call: TRBV28; cdr3_aa: CATRPPSLTYNEQFF
j_call: TRBJ2-7; v_call: TRBV20-1; cdr3_aa: CSATRQAPMKVSEQYF
j_call: TRBJ2-3; v_call: TRBV5-1; cdr3_aa: CASSLLGSTDTQYF
j_call: TRBJ2-4; v_call: TRBV20-1; cdr3_aa: CSARIGRAKNIQYF
j_call: TRBJ1-4; v_call: TRBV20-1; cdr3_aa: CSALLGGEGEKLFF
j_call: TRBJ1-1; v_call: TRBV6-6; cdr3_aa: CASIHRDRGSAFF
j_call: TRBJ1-3; v_call: TRBV12-3/TRBV12-4; cdr3_aa: CASSSGTGNTIYF
j_call: TRBJ2-1; v_call: TRBV6-2/TRBV6-3; cdr3_aa: CASSYGLTYNEQFF
j_call: TRBJ2-3; v_call: TRBV12-3/TRBV12-4; cdr3_aa: CASSLARGRGGTDTQYF
j_call: TRBJ2-5; v_call: TRBV21-1; cdr3_aa: CASSKLAGGQETQYF
j_call: TRBJ1-1; v_call: TRBV25-1; cdr3_aa: CASSQDRADTEAFF
j_call: TRBJ2-5; v_call: TRBV12-3/TRBV12-4; cdr3_aa: CASSLAQMGETQYF
j_call: NA; v_call: TRBV6-1; cdr3_aa: CASSHTRGENNEQYF
j_call: TRBJ1-4; v_call: TRBV20-1; cdr3_aa: CSARTEKLFF
j_call: TRBJ2-1; v_call: TRBV20-1; cdr3_aa: CSARFYLSSYNEQFF
j_call: TRBJ2-1; v_call: TRBV6-4; cdr3_aa: CASRPTGGYNEQFF
j_call: TRBJ1-4; v_call: TRBV27; cdr3_aa: CASSRITQATNEKPFF
j_call: TRBJ2-5; v_call: TRBV27; cdr3_aa: CARPTYPDRKQETQYF
j_call: TRBJ2-7; v_call: TRBV20-1; cdr3_aa: CSARAGPLYEQYF
j_call: TRBJ2-5; v_call: TRBV20-1; cdr3_aa: CSASQGVAYERYF
j_call: TRBJ2-5; v_call: TRBV5-1; cdr3_aa: CASSFLAQPDEQYF
j_call: TRBJ2-4; v_call: TRBV5-1; cdr3_aa: CASSPPLGHKNIQYF
j_call: TRBJ2-3; v_call: TRBV5-1; cdr3_aa: CASSLAVGDRDTQYF
j_call: TRBJ2-5; v_call: TRBV3-1; cdr3_aa: CASSQASGLNNEQYF
j_call: TRBJ2-1; v_call: TRBV10-3; cdr3_aa: CATGRVSDEQFF
j_call: TRBJ2-5; v_call: TRBV6-1; cdr3_aa: CASSLTTGGRYQETQYF
j_call: TRBJ2-3; v_call: TRBV4-2; cdr3_aa: CASSQDPSASGRRTDTQYF
j_call: TRBJ2-7; v_call: TRBV20-1; cdr3_aa: CSARDLRGYEQYF
j_call: TRBJ1-6; v_call: TRBV6-1; cdr3_aa: CASSEISKPWRRDSPLHF
j_call: TRBJ2-4; v_call: TRBV10-3; cdr3_aa: CAVGQNKNIQYF
j_call: NA; v_call: TRBV5-1; cdr3_aa: CASSLEGAVYEQYF
j_call: TRBJ1-4; v_call: TRBV12-3/TRBV12-4; cdr3_aa: CASSIRTANEKLFF
j_call: TRBJ1-6; v_call: TRBV14; cdr3_aa: CASSTTTGRTLSLHF
j_call: TRBJ2-1; v_call: TRBV20-1; cdr3_aa: CSAGLARLYNEQFF
j_call: TRBJ2-6; v_call: TRBV12-3/TRBV12-4; cdr3_aa: CASNGANVLTF
j_call: TRBJ2-7; v_call: TRBV5-1; cdr3_aa: CASSVVGGAAFYEQYF
j_call: TRBJ1-4; v_call: TRBV29-1; cdr3_aa: CSVEESFGTVEKLFF
j_call: TRBJ2-7; v_call: TRBV6-6; cdr3_aa: CASSYGQGTHEQYF
j_call: TRBJ2-3; v_call: TRBV9; cdr3_aa: CASSVAGVVSDTQYF